Given below is one TCR beta chain in context. This sample stems from a study of CD8+ T cells in alopecia areata. Described treatment: oral pan-JAK inhibitor, 5-10 mg twice daily. Extracted from the samples, RNA was reverse transcribed into cDNA to serve as the sequencing template. Here immunoSEQ multiplex PCR was the method, and the copy in TCRdb shows in-frame clones only, minus some. The table records 110,000 or so clones, less than 70% of them present only once. Specimen: CD4+ T cells sorted from blood, collected at week 24, from a patient treated with tofacitinib. The source is a human donor with alopecia areata.

The CDR3 region is CAWTLRTEAFF. In nucleotides, the CDR3 is TGTGCCTGGACTTTAAGGACTGAAGCTTTCTTT. The genes are TRBV30 and TRBJ1-1; D unclear. The CDR3 totals 11 residues. V shed 4 bases and J shed 5 bases, with 8 bases lying between them. Germline values: CDR1 GTSNPN, CDR2 SVGIG (reference sequence).